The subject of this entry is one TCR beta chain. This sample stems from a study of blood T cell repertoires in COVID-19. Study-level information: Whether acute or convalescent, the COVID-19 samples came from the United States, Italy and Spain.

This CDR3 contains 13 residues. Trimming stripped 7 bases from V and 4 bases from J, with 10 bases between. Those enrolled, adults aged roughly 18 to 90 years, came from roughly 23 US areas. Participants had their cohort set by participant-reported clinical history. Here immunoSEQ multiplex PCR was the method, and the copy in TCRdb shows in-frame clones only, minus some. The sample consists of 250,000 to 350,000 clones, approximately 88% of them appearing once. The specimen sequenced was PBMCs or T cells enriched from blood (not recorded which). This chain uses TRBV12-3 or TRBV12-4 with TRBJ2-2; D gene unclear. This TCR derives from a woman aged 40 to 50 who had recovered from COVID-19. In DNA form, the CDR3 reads TGTGCCAGCACCCCAACAGCCACCGGGGAGCTGTTTTTT. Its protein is CASTPTATGELFF.